The 17 T cell receptor beta chains reported below all come from one sample, sequenced in a study of human T cells and chemical hapten exposure. The time point denotes: pre-sensitization, week 0. As to treatment: therapeutic diphenylcyclopropenone sensitization with weekly scalp DPC. Using its own MiXCR run on the RACE reads, TCRdb lists one record per CDR3 protein. Of roughly 110,000 distinct CDR3 sequences in the sample, about 12% were seen once. The source material was whole blood, sampled in connection with sensitization to the hapten diphenylcyclopropenone (DPC). Receptors originate from a woman in her fifties or sixties with alopecia areata. Some clones in this sample may be carry-over from other donors' samples.

This clonotype has more than one count but fewer than ten. V usage is TRBV20-1 and J usage is TRBJ2-7, with TRBD1 identical over 7 bases. The CDR3 loop spans 14 amino acids. V lost 5 bases, J lost 2 bases, and 9 bases stayed unmatched. Germline assignment: CDR1 DFQATT and CDR2 SNEGSKA (reference sequence). For the CDR3, the DNA is TGCAGTGCTTCTTCACGGACAGGCGCCTACGAGCAGTACTTC. Translation gives CSASSRTGAYEQYF.

This clonotype was recorded at least ten times. The chain carries TRBV6-5 and TRBJ1-5; the D gene is possibly TRBD1 (6 bases). V was shortened by 0 bases and J by 3 bases, with 12 bases between the two germline ends. The CDR3 is made up of 16 amino acids. From germline, CDR1 is MNHEY and CDR2 SVGAGI. The CDR3 region is CASSYSAGAANQPQHF. The CDR3 DNA follows: TGTGCCAGCAGTTACTCCGCGGGGGCCGCCAATCAGCCCCAGCATTTT.

This chain connects TRBV10-2 to TRBJ1-6, with D tentatively TRBD1 (6 bases). This CDR3 contains 16 residues. CDR1 is WSHSY and CDR2 is SAAADI in the germline V gene. The V gene lost 2 bases and the J gene lost 5 bases, with 13 bases spanning the gap. This CDR3 is CASSEGRGTDNSPLHF. In DNA, the CDR3 is TGCGCCAGCAGTGAGGGCAGGGGAACGGATAATTCACCCCTCCACTTT.

In its sample, this clonotype was seen many times. This chain uses TRBV11-2 with TRBJ1-1; 7 positions agree with TRBD1. The V segment lost 4 bases and the J segment 4 bases; nucleotides outside the gene matches: 6. The V gene's germline CDR1 is SGHAT and CDR2 FQNNGV. CDR3 length: 14 amino acids. The CDR3 sequence is CASSSIRGSTEAFF. Written as DNA, the CDR3 is TGTGCCAGCAGCTCTATCAGGGGGTCCACTGAAGCTTTCTTT.

In its sample, this clonotype was seen a few times. This chain joins TRBV6-2 or TRBV6-3 and TRBJ1-2; perhaps TRBD1 as D (5 bases). The germline V gene encodes CDR1 MNHEY and CDR2 SVGEGT. The V and J ends lost 7 bases and 2 bases respectively, with 17 bases between them. The CDR3 totals 15 residues. In DNA, the CDR3 is TGTGCCAGCAATACACCAGGGAGGGGCAACTATGGCTACACCTTC. The encoded protein is CASNTPGRGNYGYTF.

The chain employs TRBV10-1 and TRBJ1-1, with D possibly TRBD1 on 6 matching bases. Germline V lookup: CDR1 WNHNN, CDR2 SYGVQD (reference sequence). The CDR3 covers 14 residues. V was trimmed by 5 bases and J by 1 base, leaving 11 bases between them. CDR3 residues: CASSTGQQNTEAFF. The DNA of the CDR3 is TGCGCCAGCAGTACAGGACAGCAGAACACTGAAGCTTTCTTT.

V gene TRBV5-4 combines with J gene TRBJ2-2, with 7 bases that match TRBD1. CDR3 length equals 14 residues. Germline CDR1 SGHNT, CDR2 YYREEE (reference sequence). V lost 2 bases and J lost 7; bases outside the gene matches: 5. CDR3 nucleotide sequence: TGTGCCAGCAGCTTCGGGACAGTCCGCGGGGAGCTGTTTTTT. This sequence encodes CASSFGTVRGELFF. The variable domain in full, completed from reference TRBV5-4 and TRBJ2-2, reads ETGVTQSPTHLIKTRGQQVTLRCSSQSGHNTVSWYQQALGQGPQFIFQYYREEENGRGNFPPRFSGLQFPNYSSELNVNALELDDSALYLCASSFGTVRGELFFGEGSRLTVL.

The rearrangement uses TRBV11-3 and TRBJ2-2, with D possibly being TRBD2 (5 bases). V shed 3 bases and J shed 6 bases, with 8 bases lying between them. This CDR3 has 13 amino acids. Germline V CDR1 and CDR2: SGHNT, YENEEA. This CDR3 is CASSLEASGELFF. The CDR3 DNA reads as TGTGCCAGCAGCTTGGAGGCGTCCGGGGAGCTGTTTTTT.

This clonotype was seen a few times. The genes are TRBV6-6 and TRBJ2-7; D not certain. CDR3 length: 13 residues. Germline CDR1 MNHNY, CDR2 SVGAGI (reference sequence). Trimming cost V 0 bases and J 2 bases, with 5 bases left between them. The CDR3 sequence is CASSYSIPYEQYF. CDR3 in DNA: TGTGCCAGCAGTTACTCGATACCCTACGAGCAGTACTTC.

The rearrangement joins TRBV10-2 to TRBJ2-6, with D unresolved. The length of the CDR3 is 15 residues. Per germline, CDR1 WSHSY and CDR2 SAAADI. Trimming removed 3 bases at V and 0 bases at J, with 6 bases between. The DNA for the CDR3 is TGCGCCAGCAGTGAATGGGTCTCTGGGGCCAACGTCCTGACTTTC. It translates to CASSEWVSGANVLTF.

This clonotype was observed a handful of times. The chain recombines TRBV11-3 with TRBJ2-3, with 9 bases aligning to TRBD1. Germline V lookup: CDR1 SGHNT, CDR2 YENEEA. The CDR3 has 15 residues. V trimming: 5 bases; J trimming: 4 bases; junction bases outside the gene matches: 7. CDR3 in DNA: TGTGCCAGCAGCCCTTGGGACAGGGAGCCAGATACGCAGTATTTT. The encoded protein is CASSPWDREPDTQYF.

This clonotype was counted many times. V gene TRBV4-1 combines with J gene TRBJ1-6; D not certain. CDR3 length: 14 amino acids. The V gene's germline CDR1 is MGHRA and CDR2 YSYEKL. V was cut by 3 bases and J by 7 bases, with 10 bases left in between. CDR3: CASSQDLTNSPLHF. The CDR3 DNA reads as TGCGCCAGCAGCCAGGACCTAACGAATTCACCCCTCCACTTT.

This clonotype was picked up a small number of times. CDR3: CASSKRAGNQPQHF. The CDR3 DNA reads as TGTGCCAGCTCAAAGAGGGCTGGCAATCAGCCCCAGCATTTT. The chain couples TRBV18 to TRBJ1-5; no clear D gene. V was cut by 5 bases and J by 2 bases, with 10 bases left in between. The germline V gene has CDR1 KGHSH and CDR2 LQKENI. This CDR3 has 14 residues.

This clonotype was recorded many times. The J gene is TRBJ1-5, the V gene TRBV6-5; possibly TRBD1 for D (6 bases). The germline V and J ends were trimmed by 0 bases and 2 bases, with 11 bases remaining between them. In germline, CDR1 is MNHEY, CDR2 SVGAGI. This CDR3 spans 16 amino acids. In DNA, the CDR3 is TGTGCCAGCAGTTACTCGGCAGGGGTCGGCAATCAGCCCCAGCATTTT. It translates to CASSYSAGVGNQPQHF.

The chain is built from TRBV6-5 and TRBJ2-6, with TRBD1 matching 12 bases. CDR1 is MNHEY and CDR2 is SVGAGI in the germline V gene. J was trimmed by 5 bases and V by 10 bases; bases with no gene match: 15. The CDR3 loop spans 18 amino acids. In nucleotides, the CDR3 is TGTGCCACCCAGTTACGTGGGACAGGGGGCGCGTGGGCCAACGTCCTGACTTTC. Its protein product is CATQLRGTGGAWANVLTF.

The V call is TRBV5-5, the J call TRBJ2-7, with 7 bases fitting TRBD1. Germline V gene lookup returns CDR1 SGHKS and CDR2 YYEKEE (reference sequence). The CDR3 runs 14 residues. The V gene end was trimmed by 2 bases and the J gene end by 2 bases; junction bases not matched to a gene: 4. Here the CDR3 reads CASSFSTGTYEQYF. DNA for the CDR3: TGTGCCAGCAGCTTTTCGACAGGGACCTACGAGCAGTACTTC. The whole variable domain, filled in from reference TRBV5-5 and TRBJ2-7, reads DAGVTQSPTHLIKTRGQQVTLRCSPISGHKSVSWYQQVLGQGPQFIFQYYEKEERGRGNFPDRFSARQFPNYSSELNVNALLLGDSALYLCASSFSTGTYEQYFGPGTRLTVT.

This clonotype was seen a few times. This chain links TRBV28 with TRBJ1-6, with D unclear. Germline lookup yields CDR1 MDHEN and CDR2 SYDVKM. The CDR3 spans 12 residues. Trimming cost V 7 bases and J 8 bases, with 9 bases left between them. The CDR3: CASKESDSPLHF. Written as DNA, the CDR3 is TGTGCCAGCAAAGAGTCGGATTCACCCCTCCACTTT.